These 27 T cell receptor beta chains originate from one sample sequenced in a study of blood T cells in healthy people across ages. A second PCR, run for about 7 to 12 cycles, used a sample-barcoded 5' primer plus a J-beta primer mix. TCRdb independently ran MiXCR on the 5' RACE reads; one entry per CDR3 protein. Among about 940,000 distinct CDR3 sequences listed, roughly 48% were seen once. The specimen was blood. These receptors originate from a man younger than 45 in good health.

This clonotype was found a few times. A read error may produce the germline difference seen at one junction end. The rearrangement uses TRBV7-7 and TRBJ2-2; D remains unclear. There are 16 residues in the CDR3. Germline V gene data show CDR1 as SSHAT and CDR2 as FNYEAQ (reference sequence). The CDR3 protein is CASSPLVGRNTGELFF. In DNA, the CDR3 is TGTGCTAGCAGCCCTCTTGTCGGAAGGAACACCGGGGAGCTGTTTTTT.

The rearrangement joins TRBV27 to TRBJ2-7; TRBD2 matches 7 bases. V lost 2 bases, J lost 5 bases, and 6 bases stayed unmatched. Germline CDR1 is MNHEY and CDR2 is SMNVEV (reference sequence). The CDR3 totals 14 residues. CDR3 loop: CASSLRRGTDEQYF. The CDR3 DNA sequence: TGTGCCAGCAGTTTAAGGCGGGGGACCGACGAGCAGTACTTC.

The J gene is TRBJ1-6, the V gene TRBV20-1; possible D gene TRBD1, 5 bases. CDR3 length: 14 residues. Germline V gene lookup returns CDR1 DFQATT and CDR2 SNEGSKA (reference sequence). The ends were cut back, 1 base at V and 11 bases at J, with 15 bases in the middle. CDR3 bases: TGCAGTGCTAGAGCCCGGACACTTACTGCACCCCTCCACTTT. Amino acid sequence: CSARARTLTAPLHF.

The chain is built from TRBV3-1 and TRBJ1-1; 7 bases agree with TRBD1. This CDR3 has 15 residues. CDR1 and CDR2 (germline): LGHDT, YNNKEL (reference sequence). The ends lost 3 bases at V and 1 base at J; junction bases unmatched: 5. CDR3 protein: CASSHLDRANTEAFF. CDR3 nucleotides: TGTGCCAGCAGCCATCTCGACAGGGCGAACACTGAAGCTTTCTTT.

The chain combines TRBV25-1 with TRBJ2-7; 8 nucleotides align to TRBD1. Germline-derived CDR1 and CDR2 are MGHDK and SYGVNS. This CDR3 comprises 13 residues. V shed 5 bases, J shed 8 bases, and the junction held 8 bases outside the gene matches. CDR3 in DNA: TGTGCCAGCAGTCTCCGGACAGGGACAAAGCAGTACTTC. Its translation is CASSLRTGTKQYF.

In this sample, this clonotype turned up a few times. The chain couples TRBV4-2 to TRBJ2-3, with D perhaps matching TRBD2 (6 bases). This CDR3 contains 17 residues. Trimming took off 0 bases at V and 0 bases at J, with 13 bases between the two ends. Germline V gene lookup returns CDR1 LGHNA and CDR2 YNFKEQ. DNA of the CDR3: TGTGCCAGCAGCCAAGAAGGAGCGGGCCCGAGCACAGATACGCAGTATTTT. Its translation: CASSQEGAGPSTDTQYF.

This chain uses TRBV12-3 or TRBV12-4 with TRBJ1-6; a possible D gene is TRBD1 (5 bases). There are 15 residues in the CDR3. Trimming pared 1 base from V and 3 bases from J, leaving 7 bases between. CDR3 protein: CASSLGGDYNSPLHF. In DNA, the CDR3 is TGTGCCAGCAGTTTAGGGGGCGACTATAATTCACCCCTCCACTTT.

This clonotype was seen more than once but under ten times. The chain carries TRBV30 and TRBJ2-1; D uncertain. Germline V gene lookup returns CDR1 GTSNPN and CDR2 SVGIG (reference sequence). The CDR3 extends over 13 amino acids. V was trimmed by 1 base and J by 6 bases, leaving 10 bases between them. CDR3 amino acids: CAWSGMARNEQFF. Written as DNA, the CDR3 is TGTGCCTGGAGTGGAATGGCTCGCAATGAGCAGTTCTTC.

This clonotype occurred a few times. The rearrangement uses TRBV7-2 and TRBJ2-7; TRBD1 matches at 8 bases. Germline assignment: CDR1 SGHTA and CDR2 FQGNSA. This CDR3 is built from 15 residues. V lost 3 bases and J lost 4; bases outside the gene matches: 8. CDR3 sequence: CASSFGGQGGYEQYF. The CDR3 DNA reads TGTGCCAGCAGCTTCGGTGGACAGGGTGGTTACGAGCAGTACTTC. The variable domain in full, with the rest retrieved from reference TRBV7-2 and TRBJ2-7, is GAGVSQSPSNKVTEKGKDVELRCDPISGHTALYWYRQSLGQGLEFLIYFQGNSAPDKSGLPSDRFSAERTGGSVSTLTIQRTQQEDSAVYLCASSFGGQGGYEQYFGPGTRLTVT.

CDR3 in DNA: TGTGCCAGCAGTGAACGAAGTCCCGCAGATACGCAGTATTTT. Protein product: CASSERSPADTQYF. The chain is built from TRBV2 and TRBJ2-3; no clear D. The CDR3 runs to 14 residues. V lost 2 bases and J 4 bases, leaving 10 bases between the germline ends. Germline lookup yields CDR1 SNHLY and CDR2 FYNNEI.

The chain couples TRBV29-1 to TRBJ2-5, with 14 bases lining up with TRBD2. In germline, CDR1 is SQVTM, CDR2 ANQGSEA. The length of the CDR3 is 16 residues. The ends lost 7 bases at V and 5 bases at J; junction bases unmatched: 12. The CDR3: CSARLAGGRGWETQYF. As DNA, the CDR3 is TGCAGCGCACGACTAGCGGGGGGGCGAGGCTGGGAGACCCAGTACTTC.

This clonotype occurred a few times. The chain joins TRBV6-1 to TRBJ1-4; TRBD1 matches at 12 bases. Trimming cost V 5 bases and J 7 bases; bases outside gene matches: 17. The CDR3 extends over 19 amino acids. Germline CDR1 and CDR2: MNHNS and SASEGT. The DNA of the CDR3 is TGTGCCAGCAGTCCCACGCCGCCGGGACAGGGGGCTAAGGGTGAAAAACTGTTTTTT. This encodes CASSPTPPGQGAKGEKLFF.

The rearrangement joins TRBV4-2 to TRBJ2-5, with 16 bases fitting TRBD2. The CDR3 extends over 18 amino acids. Germline CDR1 is LGHNA and CDR2 is YNFKEQ. V was clipped by 0 bases and J by 5 bases; unmatched bases: 6. In DNA form, the CDR3 reads TGTGCCAGCAGCCAAGATCCCGGGACTAGCGGGGGGGGCGAGACCCAGTACTTC. This codes for CASSQDPGTSGGGETQYF.

V is TRBV29-1 and J is TRBJ2-5; the match to TRBD1 covers 9 bases. V was pared by 7 bases and J by 5 bases, with 2 bases of the junction left unmatched. CDR1 is SQVTM, CDR2 ANQGSEA, per germline. This CDR3 comprises 11 residues. CDR3 residues: CSADRGETQYF. CDR3 in DNA: TGCAGCGCGGACAGGGGCGAGACCCAGTACTTC.

The gene calls are TRBV6-2 or TRBV6-3 and TRBJ1-6, with D unresolved. Trimming took 8 bases from V and 8 from J, leaving 22 bases between them. CDR1 is MNHEY and CDR2 is SVGEGT in the germline V gene. This CDR3 has 16 residues. As DNA, the CDR3 is TGTGCCAGCTGGCGCCCCCGGGAGTTGGGCGATTCACCCCTCCACTTT. Its translation is CASWRPRELGDSPLHF.

Note on this clonotype: The junction and the germline gene differ at one end; a read error may be behind it. This sequence joins TRBV6-6 and TRBJ2-7; the D call may be TRBD1 or TRBD2 (5 bases each). CDR3 size: 16 residues. The germline V gene has CDR1 MNHNY and CDR2 SVGAGI (reference sequence). CDR3 nucleotide sequence: TGTGCCAGCCGTTACTCGACGGGACGGCAAGCCTACGAGCAGTACTTC. It codes for CASRYSTGRQAYEQYF.

This clonotype has a handful of counts. This chain uses TRBV27 with TRBJ2-3; D gene unclear. Between the trimmed V and J ends, which lost 7 bases and 0 bases, there was a span of 8 bases. The CDR3 covers 13 residues. Germline CDR1 reads MNHEY; CDR2 reads SMNVEV (reference sequence). The CDR3 protein is CASTSFSTDTQYF. In DNA form, the CDR3 reads TGTGCCAGCACGTCGTTCAGCACAGATACGCAGTATTTT.

The chain recombines TRBV7-8 with TRBJ2-1, with D possibly TRBD1 on 5 matching bases. CDR3 size: 16 residues. Trimming left V 1 base short and J 2 bases short, with 12 bases between. CDR1 SGHVS and CDR2 FQNEAQ come from the germline V gene. The CDR3 spells CASSLVVAGPYNEQFF. In DNA form, the CDR3 reads TGTGCCAGCAGCTTAGTTGTGGCAGGGCCCTACAATGAGCAGTTCTTC.

V gene TRBV29-1 combines with J gene TRBJ2-3; 9 bases map to TRBD2. Trimming removed 7 bases from V and 0 bases from J; junction bases left unmatched: 17. CDR1 SQVTM and CDR2 ANQGSEA come from the germline V gene. CDR3 length: 18 residues. The CDR3 DNA is TGCAGCGCTCAGCGGGGGGCCTACACCATACTCAGCACAGATACGCAGTATTTT. Translated: CSAQRGAYTILSTDTQYF.

The rearrangement links TRBV4-1 to TRBJ1-5, with a possible D match to TRBD1 (5 bases). The CDR3 covers 15 residues. Trimming left V 1 base short and J 2 bases short, with 9 bases between. CDR1 and CDR2 (germline): MGHRA, YSYEKL. This CDR3 reads CASSQVMTGNQPQHF. CDR3 bases: TGCGCCAGCAGCCAAGTGATGACAGGCAATCAGCCCCAGCATTTT.

V is TRBV4-3 and J is TRBJ1-2; 8 nucleotides align to TRBD1. The CDR3 sequence is 15 residues long. V was clipped by 0 bases and J by 8 bases; unmatched bases: 8. The germline gives CDR1 LGHNA, CDR2 YSLEER. CDR3 protein: CASSQDRAGGEGYTF. As DNA, the CDR3 is TGCGCCAGCAGCCAAGATCGGGCAGGGGGCGAAGGCTACACCTTC.

This chain links TRBV21-1 with TRBJ2-6; TRBD1 is the table's D call, not checked against the DNA. TRBV21-1 is a known pseudogene. There are 18 residues in the CDR3. CDR3 sequence reads: CASSPGGTVSSGANVLTF. Written as DNA, the CDR3 is TGTGCCAGCAGCCCCGGCGGGACAGTTAGCTCTGGGGCCAACGTCCTGACTTTC.

To note about this clonotype: An end of the junction does not agree with germline; a read error may underlie this. This sequence joins TRBV7-9 and TRBJ2-7; D unclear. The germline V gene encodes CDR1 SEHNR and CDR2 FQNEAQ (reference sequence). The CDR3 totals 12 residues. The CDR3 DNA follows: TGTGCCAACAGCTCTGGCAGCTACGAGCAGTACTTC. Its protein product is CANSSGSYEQYF.

To note about this clonotype: A much larger clone differs from this one at a single base, so this may be a read error. This chain links TRBV28 with TRBJ2-1; TRBD2 matches at 7 bases. Germline trimming cut 6 bases from V and 10 bases from J; bases unmatched to any gene: 12. Looked up from germline, CDR1 is MDHEN and CDR2 is SYDVKM. This CDR3 spans 14 amino acids. Here the CDR3 DNA reads TGTGCCAGCAGGGCCTCGGGGGGAGGGGTAGAGCAGTTCTTC. Translation: CASRASGGGVEQFF.

In its sample, this clonotype was seen a few times. This rearrangement joins TRBV27 to TRBJ2-7; D not resolved. Per the germline V gene, CDR1 is MNHEY and CDR2 is SMNVEV (reference sequence). The CDR3 consists of 13 residues. V lost 3 bases and J 5 bases, leaving 11 bases between the germline ends. CDR3 sequence reads: CASSFRVRNEQYF. The CDR3 DNA is TGTGCCAGCAGTTTCCGGGTCCGGAACGAGCAGTACTTC.

The V gene is TRBV11-3, the J gene TRBJ2-1; 9 nucleotides line up with TRBD2. The germline V gene encodes CDR1 SGHNT and CDR2 YENEEA. The CDR3 covers 16 residues. Trimming cost V 5 bases and J 4 bases; bases outside gene matches: 9. CDR3 coding DNA: TGTGCCAGCAGCCGTAGCGGGGGCAACCCTTACAATGAGCAGTTCTTC. Translation gives CASSRSGGNPYNEQFF.

This clonotype was observed at least ten times. The chain recombines TRBV29-1 with TRBJ2-7; no reliable D call. Germline V gene lookup returns CDR1 SQVTM and CDR2 ANQGSEA. V shed 7 bases and J shed 3 bases, with 16 bases lying between them. This CDR3 spans 13 amino acids. The CDR3 sequence is CSATTGSHYEQYF. CDR3 in DNA: TGCAGCGCGACCACGGGCAGTCACTACGAGCAGTACTTC.